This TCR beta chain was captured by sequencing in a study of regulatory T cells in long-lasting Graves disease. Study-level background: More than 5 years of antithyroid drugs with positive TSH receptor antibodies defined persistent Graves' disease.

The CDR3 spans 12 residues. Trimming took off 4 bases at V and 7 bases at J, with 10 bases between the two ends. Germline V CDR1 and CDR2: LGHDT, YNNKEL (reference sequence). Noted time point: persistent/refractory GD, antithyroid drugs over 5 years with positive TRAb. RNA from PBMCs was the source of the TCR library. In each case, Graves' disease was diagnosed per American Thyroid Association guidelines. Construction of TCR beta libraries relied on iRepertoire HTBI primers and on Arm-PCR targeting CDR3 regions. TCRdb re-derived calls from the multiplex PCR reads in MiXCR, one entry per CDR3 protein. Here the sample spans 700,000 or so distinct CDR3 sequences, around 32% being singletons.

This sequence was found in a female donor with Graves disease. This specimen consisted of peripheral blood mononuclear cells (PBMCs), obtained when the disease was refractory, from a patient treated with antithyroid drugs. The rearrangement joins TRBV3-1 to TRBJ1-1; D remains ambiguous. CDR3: CASSLRSSEAFF. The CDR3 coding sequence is TGTGCCAGCAGCCTCAGGTCCAGTGAAGCTTTCTTT.